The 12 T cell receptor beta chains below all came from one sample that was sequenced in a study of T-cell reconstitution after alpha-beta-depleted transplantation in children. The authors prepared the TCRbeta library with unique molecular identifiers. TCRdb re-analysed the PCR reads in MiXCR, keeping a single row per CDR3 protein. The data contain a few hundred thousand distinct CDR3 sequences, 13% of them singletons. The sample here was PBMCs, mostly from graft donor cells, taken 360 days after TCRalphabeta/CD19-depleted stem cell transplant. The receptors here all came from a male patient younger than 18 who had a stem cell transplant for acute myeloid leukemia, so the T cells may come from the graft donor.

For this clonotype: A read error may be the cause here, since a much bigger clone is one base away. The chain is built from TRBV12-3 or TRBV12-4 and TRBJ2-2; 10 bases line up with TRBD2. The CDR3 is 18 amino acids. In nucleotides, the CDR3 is TGTGCCATCAGTTTTTATGTGGGGGCTAGCGGGAGAACCGGGGAGCTGTTTTTT. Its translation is CAISFYVGASGRTGELFF.

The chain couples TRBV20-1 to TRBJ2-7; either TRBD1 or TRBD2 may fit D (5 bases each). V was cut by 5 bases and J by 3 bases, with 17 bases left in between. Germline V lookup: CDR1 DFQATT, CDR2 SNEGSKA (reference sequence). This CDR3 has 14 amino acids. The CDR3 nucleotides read TGCAGTGCTCAGAGGGCAGGGCCCAACTACGAGCAGTACTTC. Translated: CSAQRAGPNYEQYF.

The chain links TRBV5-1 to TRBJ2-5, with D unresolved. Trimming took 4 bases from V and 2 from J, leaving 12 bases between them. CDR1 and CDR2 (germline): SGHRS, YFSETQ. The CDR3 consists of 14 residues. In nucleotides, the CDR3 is TGCGCCAGCAGCGCTCTAGGGCCGCAAGAGACCCAGTACTTC. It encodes CASSALGPQETQYF.

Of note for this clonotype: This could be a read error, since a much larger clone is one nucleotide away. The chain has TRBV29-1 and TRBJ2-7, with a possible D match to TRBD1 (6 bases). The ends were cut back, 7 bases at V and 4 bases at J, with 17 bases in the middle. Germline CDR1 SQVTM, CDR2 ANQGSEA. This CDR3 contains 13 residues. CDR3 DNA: TGCAGCGCTGATACCGGGACACCTTACGAGCAGTACTTC. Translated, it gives CSADTGTPYEQYF.

The CDR3 loop is CASSMGVAVLAKNIQYF. The CDR3 DNA sequence: TGTGCCAGTAGTATGGGAGTAGCGGTCCTAGCCAAAAACATTCAGTACTTC. The V and J genes are TRBV19 and TRBJ2-4; D might be TRBD2 (6 bases). CDR3 size: 17 residues. V lost 3 bases, J lost 0 bases, and 15 bases lay in between. Germline V gene sequence: CDR1 LNHDA, CDR2 SQIVND (reference sequence).

DNA of the CDR3: TGCAGTGCGAGCCCAAGCGCTAGCAATCAGCCCCAGCATTTT. This sequence encodes CSASPSASNQPQHF. The chain uses TRBV20-1 and TRBJ1-5; D call uncertain. The germline CDR1 and CDR2 sequences are DFQATT and SNEGSKA (reference sequence). The CDR3 spans 14 residues. V dropped 6 bases and J dropped 0 bases, with 12 bases sitting between them.

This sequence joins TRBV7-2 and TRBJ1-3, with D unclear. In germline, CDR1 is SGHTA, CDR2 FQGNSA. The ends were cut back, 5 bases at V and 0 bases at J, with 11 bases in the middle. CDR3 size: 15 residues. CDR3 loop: CASSPAYPSGNTIYF. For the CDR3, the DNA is TGTGCCAGCAGCCCCGCCTACCCCTCTGGAAACACCATATATTTT.

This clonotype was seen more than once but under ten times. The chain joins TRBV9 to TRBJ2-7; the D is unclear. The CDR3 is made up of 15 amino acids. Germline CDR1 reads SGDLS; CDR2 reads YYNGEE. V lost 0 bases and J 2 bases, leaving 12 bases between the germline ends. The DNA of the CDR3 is TGTGCCAGCAGCGTAGCGGCCGTGGGCACCTACGAGCAGTACTTC. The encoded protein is CASSVAAVGTYEQYF.

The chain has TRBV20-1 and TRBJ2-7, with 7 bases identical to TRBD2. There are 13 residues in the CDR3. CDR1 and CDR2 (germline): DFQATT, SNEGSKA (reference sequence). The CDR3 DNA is TGCAGCGCCGGGCCTAGCGGATACTACGAGCAGTACTTC. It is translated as CSAGPSGYYEQYF.

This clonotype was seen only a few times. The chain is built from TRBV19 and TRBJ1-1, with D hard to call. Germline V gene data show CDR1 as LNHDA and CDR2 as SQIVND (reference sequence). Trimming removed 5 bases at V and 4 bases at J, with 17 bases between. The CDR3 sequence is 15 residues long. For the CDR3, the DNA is TGTGCCAGTAGTCTCCACCCCGATGTGCCCACTGAAGCTTTCTTT. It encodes CASSLHPDVPTEAFF.

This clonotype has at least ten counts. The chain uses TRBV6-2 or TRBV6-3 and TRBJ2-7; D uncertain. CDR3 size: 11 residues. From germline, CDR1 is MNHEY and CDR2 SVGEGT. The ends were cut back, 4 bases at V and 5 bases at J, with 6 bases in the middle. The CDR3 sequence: CASSSWDEQYF. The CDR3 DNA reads TGTGCCAGCAGTTCGTGGGACGAGCAGTACTTC.

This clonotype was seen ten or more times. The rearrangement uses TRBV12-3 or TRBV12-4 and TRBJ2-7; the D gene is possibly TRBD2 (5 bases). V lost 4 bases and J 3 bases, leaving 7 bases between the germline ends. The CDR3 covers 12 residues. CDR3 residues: CASSSGIYEQYF. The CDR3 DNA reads TGTGCCAGCAGTTCGGGGATCTACGAGCAGTACTTC.